The rows below give T cell receptor beta chains drawn from one sample of a study of CD8+ T cells in alopecia areata. The method was immunoSEQ multiplex PCR; TCRdb's version includes in-frame clones alone and lacks a portion of them. The table shows about 180,000 clones, with about 48% occurring only once. This material consisted of CD8+ T cells sorted from blood, taken at week 24, from a patient treated with tofacitinib. The origin of the receptors is a human donor with alopecia areata. The CDR3 runs from the conserved cysteine through the conserved F or W. Each record gives: clone size, V gene, J gene, D gene, CDR3 DNA, CDR3 protein. D genes are given only for firm matches. Size values are once, few and many counts, or a class for expanded clones, and some rows have none.

>NA|TRBV27|TRBJ2-7|TRBD2
TGTGCCAGCAGTCTGACTAGCGGCTACTACGAGCAGTACTTC
CASSLTSGYYEQYF
>NA|TRBV7-6|TRBJ2-1|NA
TGTGCCAGCAGCGAAGCGGTCCGTGGGTACAATGAGCAGTTCTTC
CASSEAVRGYNEQFF
>NA|TRBV2|TRBJ1-4|NA
TGTGCCAGCAGATCGGAGGGCGCAACTAATGAAAAACTGTTTTTT
CASRSEGATNEKLFF
>NA|TRBV4-3|TRBJ2-7|NA
TGCGCCAGCAGCCAAGCCGCCAGCTCCTACGAGCAGTACTTC
CASSQAASSYEQYF
>once|TRBV30|TRBJ2-1|TRBD2
TGTGCCTGGAGCGATCTCATCGGGACTAGCGGGGGCACGGGGGATGAGCAGTTCTTC
CAWSDLIGTSGGTGDEQFF
>NA|TRBV15|TRBJ2-3|NA
TGTGCCACCAGGTCGTATGGCACAGATACGCAGTATTTT
CATRSYGTDTQYF
>NA|TRBV6-1|TRBJ1-5|NA
TGTGCCACCCTAGGGATCACAGGGTCTAGCCAGCCCCAGCATTTT
CATLGITGSSQPQHF
>NA|TRBV14|TRBJ2-2|NA
TGTGCCAGCAGCCCTGACTTCAACACCGGGGAGCTGTTTTTT
CASSPDFNTGELFF
>few|TRBV7-9|TRBJ1-4|NA
TGTGCCAGCAGTCCCTTCGGGGGCACTAATGAAAAACTGTTTTTT
CASSPFGGTNEKLFF
>NA|TRBV5-6|TRBJ1-1|NA
TGTGCCAGCAGCTTCCAACCCGCTCGTTTGGACACTGAAGCTTTCTTT
CASSFQPARLDTEAFF
>NA|TRBV30|TRBJ2-3|NA
TGTGCCTGGAGTGTACGCGCAGATACGCAGTATTTT
CAWSVRADTQYF
>few|TRBV10-3|TRBJ2-3|NA
TGTGCCACCGGGACCACTAGCACAGATACGCAGTATTTT
CATGTTSTDTQYF
>NA|TRBV23-1|TRBJ1-5|NA
TGCGCCAGCAGTCAAACACACCGACTTAAACGGCATCAGCCCCAGCATTTT
CASSQTHRLKRHQPQHF